The rows below give T cell receptor beta chains drawn from one sample of a study of blood T cell repertoires in COVID-19. Only in-frame clones appear in the TCRdb table, and some are missing; sequencing was by immunoSEQ multiplex PCR. The data contain some 320,000 clones, about 87% of them singletons. The sequencing sample was made of peripheral blood. The receptors here all came from a woman between 45 and 65 years old who had recovered from COVID-19. Both conserved end residues are part of each CDR3. The order of the fields is D gene, clone size, J gene, V gene, CDR3 DNA, CDR3 protein. A D gene is named only where the DNA matches it firmly. Not all rows give a size; the values are once, few, many and, for expanded clones, a class.

>TRBD2|.|TRBJ2-1|TRBV29-1
TGCAGCGTTGCCCTCCCTAGCGGGAGGAATGAGCAGTTCTTC
CSVALPSGRNEQFF
>.|once|TRBJ2-4|TRBV5-6
TGTGCCAGCAGCTTGTTCATGAAAAACATTCAGTACTTC
CASSLFMKNIQYF
>.|.|TRBJ1-5|TRBV4-3
TGCGCCAGCAGCCAAGAATTGACACTTTATAGCAATCAGCCCCAGCATTTT
CASSQELTLYSNQPQHF
>TRBD1|.|TRBJ2-7|TRBV9
TGTGCCAGCAGCGCTATGACAGGGCAGTACTACGAGCAGTACTTC
CASSAMTGQYYEQYF
>TRBD2|.|TRBJ2-5|TRBV19
TGTGCCAGTAGTAAACTAGCGGGCCAAGAGACCCAGTACTTC
CASSKLAGQETQYF
>.|.|TRBJ1-1|TRBV5-4
TGTGCCAGCAGCTTGACGGTTCGGGGTGCCACTGAAGCTTTCTTT
CASSLTVRGATEAFF
>.|.|TRBJ2-2|TRBV19
TGTGCCAGTAGTATCGACAGAACCGGGGAGCTGTTTTTT
CASSIDRTGELFF
>TRBD2|.|TRBJ2-2|TRBV30
TGTGCCTGGAGTGACCAATTGCTAGCGGGAGTCCCCACCGGGGAGCTGTTTTTT
CAWSDQLLAGVPTGELFF
>TRBD1|.|TRBJ1-4|TRBV18
TGTGCCAGCTCACCGAGCGGGACAGGGCTATTTTCAACTAATGAAAAACTGTTTTTT
CASSPSGTGLFSTNEKLFF
>.|.|TRBJ2-1|TRBV5-1
TGCGCCAGCAGCCTGTCCGGACGGACTTTTGAGAGGGATGAGCAGTTCTTC
CASSLSGRTFERDEQFF
>.|.|TRBJ1-1|TRBV9
TGTGCCAGCAGCGAAACAGCTCAGAGCACTGAAGCTTTCTTT
CASSETAQSTEAFF
>TRBD1|.|TRBJ1-1|TRBV6-5
TGTGCCAGCAGTCCGCGACAGGGGAACACTGAAGCTTTCTTT
CASSPRQGNTEAFF
>TRBD1|.|TRBJ2-7|TRBV5-1
TGCGCCAGCCGACAGGGGAATTCCTACGAGCAGTACTTC
CASRQGNSYEQYF
>.|.|TRBJ2-7|TRBV9
TGTGCCAGCAGTATCTCCTACTCCTACGAGCAGTACTTC
CASSISYSYEQYF
>TRBD1|few|TRBJ2-2|TRBV7-7
TGTGCTAGCAGCAAGGGACAGATCAACACCGGGGAGCTGTTTTTT
CASSKGQINTGELFF
>TRBD1|.|TRBJ2-7|TRBV27
TGTGCCAGCAGTTCCGCTGGCGGACAGGACCCCTACGAGCAGTACTTC
CASSSAGGQDPYEQYF
>.|few|TRBJ2-1|TRBV7-9
TGTGCCAGCAGCTTATTGGGAGTTGAACTTTACAATGAGCAGTTCTTC
CASSLLGVELYNEQFF
>.|.|TRBJ2-1|TRBV27
TGTGCCAGCGGCACGATCTGGCCCTCAAATGAGCAGTTCTTC
CASGTIWPSNEQFF
>TRBD2|.|TRBJ2-1|TRBV19
TGTGCCAGTAGCGCGGACATCCTAGCGGGAGGATTTAGTGAGCAGTTCTTC
CASSADILAGGFSEQFF
>TRBD2|.|TRBJ2-5|TRBV7-6
TGTGCCAGCAGCTTGGGACTAGCGGGGGCTAAAGAGACCCAGTACTTC
CASSLGLAGAKETQYF
>.|once|TRBJ2-3|TRBV30
TGTGCCTGGAGCCCTGTCACAGATACGCAGTATTTT
CAWSPVTDTQYF
>.|few|TRBJ2-1|TRBV4-1
TGCGCCAGCAGCCAAGGTTTTCCGGGGGTATATTACAATGAGCAGTTCTTC
CASSQGFPGVYYNEQFF
>TRBD2|.|TRBJ2-2|TRBV7-2
TGTGCCAGCGGGGGACTAGCGGGAGCGGGCGGGGAGCTGTTTTTT
CASGGLAGAGGELFF
>.|.|TRBJ1-1|TRBV28
TGTGCCAGCAGCCCAAGGGCAGGGAGGGACACTGAAGCTTTCTTT
CASSPRAGRDTEAFF
>.|.|TRBJ2-2|TRBV6-5
TGTGCCAGCAGGTTTCCCGCCGGGGAGCTGTTTTTT
CASRFPAGELFF
>.|.|TRBJ2-1|TRBV7-3
TGTGCCAGCAGCTTAAGTGGGACACACTACAATGAGCAGTTCTTC
CASSLSGTHYNEQFF
>.|.|TRBJ2-5|TRBV19
TGTGCCAGTAGTATAGTTCCCGGCGGAGAGACCCAGTACTTC
CASSIVPGGETQYF
>.|.|TRBJ2-7|TRBV10-3
TGTGCCATCAGGGGACAATCCTCCTACGAGCAGTACTTC
CAIRGQSSYEQYF
>.|.|TRBJ1-4|TRBV11-2
TGTGCCAGCAGCCCCGGACAGAATGAAAAACTGTTTTTT
CASSPGQNEKLFF
>TRBD1|.|TRBJ2-7|TRBV18
TGTGCCAGCTCACACCCGGGACAGGGGATTTACGAGCAGTACTTC
CASSHPGQGIYEQYF
>.|few|TRBJ2-7|TRBV11-2
TGTGCCAGCAGCTTTGGAAGGGGTGGGTACGAGCAGTACTTC
CASSFGRGGYEQYF
>.|.|TRBJ1-5|TRBV19
TGTGCCAGTAGTATACCCGGGGTACTTCAGCCCCAGCATTTT
CASSIPGVLQPQHF
>.|.|TRBJ2-7|TRBV6-5
TGTGCCAGCAGCCAACAGCCCGGCTACGAGCAGTACTTC
CASSQQPGYEQYF
>.|.|TRBJ2-3|TRBV6-2/TRBV6-3
TGTGCCAGCAGCTCACAGGGCTCCCGCACAGATACGCAGTATTTT
CASSSQGSRTDTQYF
>.|.|TRBJ2-7|TRBV27
TGTGCCAGCAGTCCAGCAGGCTCCTACGAGCAGTACTTC
CASSPAGSYEQYF
>.|many|TRBJ1-5|TRBV19
TGTGCCAGTAGCCTCCCCGATCAGCCCCAGCATTTT
CASSLPDQPQHF
>TRBD1|.|TRBJ1-6|TRBV3-1/TRBV3-2
TGTGCCAGCAGCTCACAGGGGTTGAATTCACCCCTCCACTTT
CASSSQGLNSPLHF
>.|.|TRBJ2-7|TRBV4-3
TGCGCCAGCAGCCAATACAGGGACGACGAGCAGTACTTC
CASSQYRDDEQYF
>TRBD1|.|TRBJ2-5|TRBV10-3
TGTGCCATCAGTGACGCCATAAATGGACAGGGGGCCCAAGAGACCCAGTACTTC
CAISDAINGQGAQETQYF
>.|.|TRBJ2-2|TRBV7-3
TGTGCCAGCAGCCAAACTAGAGGGGAGCTGTTTTTT
CASSQTRGELFF